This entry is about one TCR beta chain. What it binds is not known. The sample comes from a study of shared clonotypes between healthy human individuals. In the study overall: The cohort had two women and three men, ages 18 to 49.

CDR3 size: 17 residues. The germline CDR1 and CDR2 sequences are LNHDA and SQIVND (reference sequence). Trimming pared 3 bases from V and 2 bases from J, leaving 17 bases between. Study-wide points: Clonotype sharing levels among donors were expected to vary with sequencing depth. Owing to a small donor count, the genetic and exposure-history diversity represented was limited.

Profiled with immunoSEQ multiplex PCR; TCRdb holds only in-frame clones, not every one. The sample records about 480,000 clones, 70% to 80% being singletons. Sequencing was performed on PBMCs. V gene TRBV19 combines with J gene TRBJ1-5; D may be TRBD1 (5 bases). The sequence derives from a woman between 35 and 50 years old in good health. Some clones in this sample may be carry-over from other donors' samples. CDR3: CASSIWGTGGGNQPQHF. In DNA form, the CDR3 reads TGTGCCAGTAGTATCTGGGGTACCGGAGGGGGCAATCAGCCCCAGCATTTT.